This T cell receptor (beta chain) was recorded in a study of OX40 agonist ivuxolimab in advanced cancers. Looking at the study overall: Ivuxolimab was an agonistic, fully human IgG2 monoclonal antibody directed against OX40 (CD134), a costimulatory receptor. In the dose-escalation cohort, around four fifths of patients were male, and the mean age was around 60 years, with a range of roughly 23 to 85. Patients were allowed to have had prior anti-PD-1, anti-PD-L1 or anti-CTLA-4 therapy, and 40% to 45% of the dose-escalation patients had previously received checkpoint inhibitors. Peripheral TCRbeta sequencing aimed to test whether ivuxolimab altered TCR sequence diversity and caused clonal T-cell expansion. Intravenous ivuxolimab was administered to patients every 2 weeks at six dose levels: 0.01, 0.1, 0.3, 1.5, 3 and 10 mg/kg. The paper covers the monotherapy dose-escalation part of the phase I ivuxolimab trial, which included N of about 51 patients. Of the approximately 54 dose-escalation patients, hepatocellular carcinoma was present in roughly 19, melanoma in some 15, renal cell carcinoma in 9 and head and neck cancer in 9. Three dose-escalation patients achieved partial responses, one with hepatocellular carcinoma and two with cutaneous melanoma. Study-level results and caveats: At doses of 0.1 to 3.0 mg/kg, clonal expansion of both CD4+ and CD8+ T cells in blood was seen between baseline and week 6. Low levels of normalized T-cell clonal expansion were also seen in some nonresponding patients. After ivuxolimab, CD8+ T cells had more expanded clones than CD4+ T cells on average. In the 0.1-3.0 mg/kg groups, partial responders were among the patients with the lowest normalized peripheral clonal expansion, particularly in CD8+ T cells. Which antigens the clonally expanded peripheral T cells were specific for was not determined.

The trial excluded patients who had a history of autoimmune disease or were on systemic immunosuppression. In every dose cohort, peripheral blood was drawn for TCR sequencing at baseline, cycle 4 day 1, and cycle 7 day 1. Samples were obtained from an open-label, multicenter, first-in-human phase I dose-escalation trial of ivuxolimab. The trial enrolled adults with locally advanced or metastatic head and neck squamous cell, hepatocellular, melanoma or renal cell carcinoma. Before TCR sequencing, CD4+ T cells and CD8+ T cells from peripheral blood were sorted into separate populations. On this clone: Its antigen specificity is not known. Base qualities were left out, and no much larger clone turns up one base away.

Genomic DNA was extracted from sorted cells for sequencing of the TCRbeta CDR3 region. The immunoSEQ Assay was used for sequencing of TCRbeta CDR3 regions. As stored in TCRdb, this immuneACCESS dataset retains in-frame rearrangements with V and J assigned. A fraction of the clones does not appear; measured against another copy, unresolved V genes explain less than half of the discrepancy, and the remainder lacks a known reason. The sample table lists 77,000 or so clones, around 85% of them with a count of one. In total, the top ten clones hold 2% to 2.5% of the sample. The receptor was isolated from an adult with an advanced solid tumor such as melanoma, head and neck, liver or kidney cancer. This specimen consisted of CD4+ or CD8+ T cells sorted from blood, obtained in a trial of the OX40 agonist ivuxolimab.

Here is the DNA: TGCGCCAGCAGCTTGGTTGCGGGGAACTCCTACGAGCAGTACTTC. This yields the protein CASSLVAGNSYEQYF. The chain couples TRBV5-1 to TRBJ2-7; D gene: possibly TRBD2, on 6 matching bases. CDR1 and CDR2 were assigned from the germline V gene as SGHRS and YFSETQ. The CDR3 measures 15 amino acids from cysteine to phenylalanine. The entry retains the CDR3 DNA only, 45 bases that are in frame from base 1. V sheds 0 bases and J sheds 0 bases, leaving 10 bases between their ends.